The 20 T cell receptor beta chains below were found in one sample sequenced in a study of shared clonotypes between healthy human individuals. Using immunoSEQ multiplex PCR, the repertoire was profiled, and TCRdb retains in-frame clones only, with some absent. The sample holds about 480,000 clones; about four fifths are singletons and the top ten take around 13%. The sequenced sample consisted of PBMCs. Every receptor here comes from a woman aged 40 to 50 in good health. Some clones in this sample may be carry-over from other donors' samples.

The chain uses TRBV7-2 and TRBJ2-5; a possible D gene is TRBD2 (5 bases). CDR3 length equals 14 residues. Germline V lookup: CDR1 SGHTA, CDR2 FQGNSA. With 5 bases removed from V and 1 base from J, the gap between germline ends came to 11 bases. CDR3 in DNA: TGTGCCAGCAGCCCACCGGGGTCCCAAGAGACCCAGTACTTC. This codes for CASSPPGSQETQYF.

This clone turned up a few times. V usage is TRBV7-9 and J usage is TRBJ2-3; D unclear. This CDR3 region has 14 residues. Trimming left V 2 bases short and J 4 bases short, with 10 bases between. CDR1 is SEHNR, CDR2 FQNEAQ, per germline (reference sequence). The CDR3 DNA is TGTGCCAGCAGCTTAAGTTCGCCCGCAGATACGCAGTATTTT. Its protein product is CASSLSSPADTQYF. Combining the CDR3 with reference TRBV7-9 and TRBJ2-3 gives the whole variable domain DTGVSQNPRHKITKRGQNVTFRCDPISEHNRLYWYRQTLGQGPEFLTYFQNEAQLEKSRLLSDRFSAERPKGSFSTLEIQRTEQGDSAMYLCASSLSSPADTQYFGPGTRLTVL.

The chain has TRBV11-2 and TRBJ2-5, with D possibly TRBD1 on 6 matching bases. The DNA end favors TRBJ2-7, so the J call may be wrong. This CDR3 comprises 15 residues. In germline, CDR1 is SGHAT, CDR2 FQNNGV. The CDR3, as DNA: TGTGCCAGCAGCTCGGGCCGGGACACCTCCTACGAGCAGTACTTC. Translation gives CASSSGRDTSYEQYF.

This clone was counted between two and nine times. This specimen includes other DNA sequences encoding the same CDR3. The gene calls are TRBV6-6 and TRBJ1-5, with TRBD1 matching 9 bases. This CDR3 is 15 amino acids long. The V segment lost 2 bases and the J segment 5 bases; nucleotides outside the gene matches: 4. In germline, CDR1 is MNHNY, CDR2 SVGAGI (reference sequence). In nucleotides, the CDR3 is TGTGCCAGCAGTTACGAGGGACAGGGTTATCAGCCCCAGCATTTT. Protein: CASSYEGQGYQPQHF.

J is TRBJ2-3 and V is TRBV6-4, with D perhaps TRBD1 or TRBD2 (5 bases each). Deletions cut 0 bases from V and 2 bases from J, with 12 bases between. CDR1 is MRHNA and CDR2 is SNTAGT in the germline V gene. There are 16 residues in the CDR3. The CDR3 DNA sequence: TGTGCCAGCAGTGACTCGAGTGTGGGGGACACAGATACGCAGTATTTT. It codes for CASSDSSVGDTDTQYF.

The chain employs TRBV19 and TRBJ2-7, with a weak D call TRBD1 (6 bases). Germline values: CDR1 LNHDA, CDR2 SQIVND (reference sequence). The CDR3 has 14 amino acids. V was clipped by 5 bases and J by 4 bases, with 15 bases between them. CDR3 region: CASSPHPDRYEQYF. CDR3 DNA sequence: TGTGCCAGTAGTCCTCACCCGGACAGATACGAGCAGTACTTC.

This chain joins TRBV27 and TRBJ1-1, with TRBD1 matching over 9 bases. CDR1 and CDR2 (germline): MNHEY, SMNVEV (reference sequence). V shed 2 bases, J shed 5 bases, and the junction held 3 bases outside the gene matches. This CDR3 is built from 14 residues. CDR3 amino acids: CASSLMDRGTEAFF. The CDR3, as DNA: TGTGCCAGCAGTTTAATGGACAGGGGAACTGAAGCTTTCTTT.

This clone was counted between two and nine times. The rearrangement joins TRBV2 to TRBJ2-5; TRBD2 aligns across 7 bases. Trimming removed 9 bases from V and 3 bases from J; junction bases left unmatched: 7. This CDR3 comprises 13 residues. CDR1 is SNHLY and CDR2 is FYNNEI in the germline V gene. CDR3 DNA: TGTGCCAGTGAGCGGGACGGAGAAGAGACCCAGTACTTC. Encoded protein: CASERDGEETQYF.

The chain recombines TRBV6-5 with TRBJ1-1, with TRBD1 matching 10 bases. The V segment lost 0 bases and the J segment 5 bases; nucleotides outside the gene matches: 6. The CDR3 is 16 amino acids. Germline CDR1 reads MNHEY; CDR2 reads SVGAGI. The DNA of the CDR3 is TGTGCCAGCAGTTACTCTACACCGGGACAGGGGACTGAAGCTTTCTTT. Its translation is CASSYSTPGQGTEAFF.

This chain connects TRBV12-5 to TRBJ2-3; a weak D match, TRBD2 (5 bases). The CDR3 extends over 14 amino acids. The germline V gene has CDR1 LGHNT and CDR2 FRNRAP. The CDR3 DNA reads TGTGCCCCTCGCCCTTGCGGGAGCACAGATACGCAGTATTTT. Protein: CAPRPCGSTDTQYF.

The chain combines TRBV5-1 with TRBJ2-1; D call uncertain. Trimming took 4 bases from V and 10 from J, leaving 9 bases between them. Germline V CDR1 and CDR2: SGHRS, YFSETQ. CDR3 size: 11 residues. CDR3 protein: CASSVRREQFF. The CDR3 nucleotides are TGCGCCAGCAGCGTCCGAAGAGAGCAGTTCTTC.

The V and J genes are TRBV4-1 and TRBJ2-1, with D unresolved. The CDR3 length is 16 residues. Per the germline V gene, CDR1 is MGHRA and CDR2 is YSYEKL. Trimming shortened V by 2 bases and J by 6 bases, and 17 bases separated the two germline ends. Written as DNA, the CDR3 is TGCGCCAGCAGCCAATTCGTCGTGTACCTCAGCAATGAGCAGTTCTTC. Translated, it gives CASSQFVVYLSNEQFF.

This CDR3 is CASRLDSTSGAGEETQYF. CDR3 coding DNA: TGTGCAAGTCGCTTAGACTCCACTAGCGGGGCAGGGGAGGAGACCCAGTACTTC. The chain links TRBV12-2 to TRBJ2-5; the listed D gene, TRBD2, was not tested against the DNA. TRBV12-2 has pseudogene status. CDR3 length: 18 amino acids.

This clone is a singleton in its sample. The CDR3 DNA sequence: TGTGCCAGCAGCGTCAGCGGGAGCGGGGAGACCCAGTACTTC. This translates into CASSVSGSGETQYF. The chain combines TRBV9 with TRBJ2-5; TRBD2 aligns across 8 bases. The J segment lost 5 bases and the V segment lost 2 bases, leaving 5 bases of the junction unmatched. This CDR3 is built from 14 residues. The germline V gene encodes CDR1 SGDLS and CDR2 YYNGEE.

This clone was found once. The rearrangement links TRBV7-9 to TRBJ2-7, with TRBD1 matching 7 bases. Germline assignment: CDR1 SEHNR and CDR2 FQNEAQ (reference sequence). The CDR3 length is 17 residues. The V segment lost 3 bases and the J segment 3 bases; nucleotides outside the gene matches: 14. CDR3 loop: CASSFWASTGLHYEQYF. Here the CDR3 DNA reads TGTGCCAGCAGCTTTTGGGCCTCGACAGGGCTCCACTACGAGCAGTACTTC. Full variable domain (missing parts from reference TRBV7-9 and TRBJ2-7): DTGVSQNPRHKITKRGQNVTFRCDPISEHNRLYWYRQTLGQGPEFLTYFQNEAQLEKSRLLSDRFSAERPKGSFSTLEIQRTEQGDSAMYLCASSFWASTGLHYEQYFGPGTRLTVT.

The chain combines TRBV14 with TRBJ2-1; 10 nucleotides line up with TRBD2. V was clipped by 1 base and J by 9 bases; unmatched bases: 6. The germline CDR1 and CDR2 sequences are SGHDN and FVKESK. CDR3 length: 15 amino acids. CDR3 coding DNA: TGTGCCAGCAGCCAAGTTTCTAGCGGGAGTTTTGAGCAGTTCTTC. Encoded protein: CASSQVSSGSFEQFF.

This clone came up a few times. The gene calls are TRBV14 and TRBJ2-1; 7 bases align to TRBD2. CDR3 length: 16 amino acids. Germline CDR1 is SGHDN and CDR2 is FVKESK. With 1 base clipped from V and 9 bases from J, the junction kept 12 bases outside the gene matches. DNA of the CDR3: TGTGCCAGCAGCCAAGTTCCGGGAGGACCGACTGGTGAGCAGTTCTTC. Encoded protein: CASSQVPGGPTGEQFF.

The chain's CDR3 is CASSFTGPNYGYTF. DNA of the CDR3: TGTGCCAGCAGCTTTACAGGGCCTAACTATGGCTACACCTTC. This chain links TRBV7-9 with TRBJ1-2; possible D gene TRBD1, 6 bases. Per germline, CDR1 SEHNR and CDR2 FQNEAQ (reference sequence). V was clipped by 3 bases and J by 0 bases, with 8 bases between them. This CDR3 spans 14 amino acids.

This clone was seen only once. The chain carries TRBV30 and TRBJ1-4, with 9 bases matching TRBD1. The V gene's germline CDR1 is GTSNPN and CDR2 SVGIG (reference sequence). CDR3 size: 18 residues. With V trimmed by 2 bases and J by 6 bases, 16 bases remained unmatched. The CDR3 loop is CAWSPEGFAGTGHEKLFF. The CDR3 DNA sequence: TGTGCCTGGAGTCCGGAGGGCTTCGCCGGGACAGGGCATGAAAAACTGTTTTTT.

J is TRBJ2-3 and V is TRBV28; 10 bases agree with TRBD2. The junction had 4 bases not matched to a gene; V was cut back by 5 bases and J by 2 bases. Germline V gene sequence: CDR1 MDHEN, CDR2 SYDVKM. CDR3 length: 15 amino acids. CDR3: CASSPGLADTDTQYF. The DNA for the CDR3 is TGTGCCAGCAGTCCCGGACTAGCGGACACAGATACGCAGTATTTT.